A selection of T cell receptor beta chains follows, all from one sample in a study of PD-L1 blockade in urothelial cancer. The method was immunoSEQ multiplex PCR; TCRdb's version includes in-frame clones alone and lacks a portion of them. This table has 86,000 or so clones, more than 70% appearing once. Material: PBMCs, obtained around atezolizumab (anti-PD-L1) treatment. These receptors were obtained from a man aged 60 to 69 with urothelial cancer. Each CDR3 is given with its conserved first and last residue. D genes are given only for firm matches. Where a row states a size, it is once, few, many or the class of an expanded clone; other rows omit it.

>once|-|TRBV5-1|TRBJ1-3
CASSSRIGGSGNTIYF
TGCGCCAGCAGCAGCAGGATAGGAGGCTCTGGAAACACCATATATTTT
>-|-|TRBV5-4|TRBJ2-3
CASSLAGRDTQYF
TGTGCCAGCAGCTTGGCAGGGCGAGATACGCAGTATTTT
>-|-|TRBV6-1|TRBJ1-4
CASSGHRTNEKLFF
TGTGCCAGCAGTGGACACAGGACTAATGAAAAACTGTTTTTT
>-|TRBD1|TRBV27|TRBJ1-1
CASRPDRASEAFF
TGTGCCAGCAGACCGGACAGGGCTTCTGAAGCTTTCTTT
>-|-|TRBV7-3|TRBJ2-3
CASSPHPGGTDTQYF
TGTGCCAGCAGCCCCCACCCGGGGGGCACAGATACGCAGTATTTT
>once|TRBD2|TRBV5-1|TRBJ2-1
CASSRTRLAGGPQRGEQFF
TGCGCCAGCAGCAGGACCCGACTAGCGGGAGGGCCCCAGCGTGGCGAGCAGTTCTTC
>-|-|TRBV10-1|TRBJ2-3
CASSPRDGADTQYF
TGCGCCAGCAGCCCGCGCGACGGGGCAGATACGCAGTATTTT
>-|-|TRBV5-1|TRBJ1-6
CASSLGQGGSYNSPLHF
TGCGCCAGCAGCTTGGGCCAGGGCGGCTCCTATAATTCACCCCTCCACTTT
>-|-|TRBV18|TRBJ2-5
CASSPPVEETQYF
TGTGCCAGCTCACCCCCAGTGGAAGAGACCCAGTACTTC
>-|-|TRBV27|TRBJ2-1
CASSFTSVGALYNEQFF
TGTGCCAGCAGTTTTACTTCAGTGGGAGCCCTGTACAATGAGCAGTTCTTC
>-|TRBD1|TRBV5-4|TRBJ1-4
CASSIGTAEKLFF
TGTGCCAGCAGCATCGGGACAGCTGAAAAACTGTTTTTT
>-|-|TRBV6-5|TRBJ2-7
CASSPDSSYEQYF
TGTGCCAGCAGTCCCGACAGCTCCTACGAGCAGTACTTC
>-|-|TRBV6-5|TRBJ1-4
CASSNGPRENEKLFF
TGTGCCAGCAGCAACGGGCCAAGGGAGAATGAAAAACTGTTTTTT
>-|-|TRBV18|TRBJ1-3
CASSPGIGTGRNTIYF
TGTGCCAGCTCACCAGGGATCGGTACAGGGCGAAACACCATATATTTT
>-|-|TRBV7-2|TRBJ1-1
CASSHNPRGTEAFF
TGTGCCAGCAGCCATAACCCGAGGGGGACTGAAGCTTTCTTT
>-|-|TRBV7-6|TRBJ1-1
CASSLEPGTEAFF
TGTGCCAGCAGCTTAGAGCCTGGTACTGAAGCTTTCTTT
>-|-|TRBV6-5|TRBJ2-1
CASSYSYLGADEQFF
TGTGCCAGCAGTTACTCTTACCTGGGGGCAGATGAGCAGTTCTTC
>-|-|TRBV11-2|TRBJ2-7
CASSRSDAGTYEQYF
TGTGCCAGCAGCCGAAGTGACGCAGGGACCTACGAGCAGTACTTC
>-|TRBD1|TRBV19|TRBJ1-2
CASSDRGLGYTF
TGTGCCAGTAGCGACAGGGGACTTGGCTACACCTTC
>-|-|TRBV10-3|TRBJ2-5
CAISESLTGEETQYF
TGTGCCATCAGTGAGTCCCTCACAGGAGAAGAGACCCAGTACTTC
>-|TRBD2|TRBV5-8|TRBJ2-1
CASSLEAGVSNEQFF
TGTGCCAGCAGCTTGGAGGCGGGAGTTAGCAATGAGCAGTTCTTC
>-|-|TRBV30|TRBJ1-3
CAWSVQRGSGNTIYF
TGTGCCTGGAGTGTACAACGAGGGAGTGGAAACACCATATATTTT
>-|-|TRBV11-2|TRBJ1-5
CASSFNSANQPQHF
TGTGCCAGCAGCTTTAACAGTGCCAATCAGCCCCAGCATTTT
>few|-|TRBV7-3|TRBJ2-1
CASSSGLPYNEQFF
TGTGCCAGCAGCTCGGGACTGCCCTACAATGAGCAGTTCTTC
>once|TRBD1|TRBV19|TRBJ1-5
CASTLTGGHQPQHF
TGTGCCAGTACTTTAACAGGGGGCCATCAGCCCCAGCATTTT
>once|-|TRBV6-1|TRBJ2-5
CASSEYAGRETQYF
TGTGCCAGCAGTGAATACGCGGGCAGGGAGACCCAGTACTTC
>-|-|TRBV25-1|TRBJ1-1
CASSDRSWEAFF
TGTGCCAGCAGTGATCGGAGCTGGGAAGCTTTCTTT
>few|TRBD2|TRBV7-3|TRBJ2-2
CASSFDTSAGELFF
TGTGCCAGCAGCTTTGATACTAGCGCCGGGGAGCTGTTTTTT
>-|-|TRBV4-3|TRBJ1-1
CASSQDQGWTEAFF
TGCGCCAGCAGCCAAGATCAGGGGTGGACTGAAGCTTTCTTT
>-|TRBD1|TRBV19|TRBJ2-3
CASSTWTGGLSTDTQYF
TGTGCCAGTAGTACGTGGACAGGGGGATTAAGCACAGATACGCAGTATTTT
>few|TRBD1|TRBV7-2|TRBJ1-1
CASSSQGTANTEAFF
TGTGCCAGCAGCTCCCAAGGGACAGCGAACACTGAAGCTTTCTTT
>-|TRBD2|TRBV11-2|TRBJ2-5
CASSLIRGGGTQYF
TGTGCCAGCAGCTTAATTAGGGGCGGGGGGACCCAGTACTTC
>-|-|TRBV18|TRBJ2-1
CASSPREQGRNNEQFF
TGTGCCAGCTCACCAAGAGAGCAGGGGCGAAACAATGAGCAGTTCTTC
>-|TRBD1|TRBV19|TRBJ1-5
CASSIEGAGQPQHF
TGTGCCAGTAGTATCGAGGGGGCCGGGCAGCCCCAGCATTTT
>-|-|TRBV18|TRBJ2-4
CASSPDRDIQYF
TGTGCCAGCTCACCCGACAGAGACATTCAGTACTTC
>few|-|TRBV4-1|TRBJ1-5
CASSHQSRGLGQPQHF
TGCGCCAGCAGCCACCAGTCGCGGGGGCTGGGTCAGCCCCAGCATTTT
>-|TRBD1|TRBV27|TRBJ1-5
CASSLMGQINQPQHF
TGTGCCAGCAGTTTAATGGGACAGATCAATCAGCCCCAGCATTTT
>-|-|TRBV5-1|TRBJ2-7
CASSWGGGVEQYF
TGCGCCAGCAGCTGGGGTGGCGGGGTCGAGCAGTACTTC
>-|TRBD2|TRBV30|TRBJ2-7
CAWSVLAGGGYEQYF
TGTGCCTGGAGTGTACTAGCGGGAGGCGGCTACGAGCAGTACTTC
>-|-|TRBV7-6|TRBJ1-1
CASSLTPETEAFF
TGTGCCAGCAGCTTAACCCCGGAGACTGAAGCTTTCTTT
>-|-|TRBV20-1|TRBJ1-3
CSAPRGNTIYF
TGCAGTGCTCCCCGGGGAAACACCATATATTTT
>-|-|TRBV6-4|TRBJ1-5
CASRYRVNQPQHF
TGTGCCAGCAGATACAGGGTCAATCAGCCCCAGCATTTT
>-|TRBD1|TRBV5-6|TRBJ1-6
CASSWDRESLHF
TGTGCCAGCAGCTGGGACAGGGAGTCCCTCCACTTT
>-|TRBD1|TRBV18|TRBJ2-7
CASSPGTGGYEQYF
TGTGCCAGCTCACCCGGGACAGGGGGCTACGAGCAGTACTTC
>-|-|TRBV10-3|TRBJ1-3
CAISELAGFERNTIYF
TGTGCCATCAGTGAGTTAGCCGGTTTTGAGAGAAACACCATATATTTT
>-|TRBD1|TRBV7-9|TRBJ1-5
CASSFQPPGQRNQPQHF
TGTGCCAGCAGCTTCCAACCGCCGGGACAGCGCAATCAGCCCCAGCATTTT
>-|-|TRBV27|TRBJ2-1
CASSFGKEQFF
TGTGCCAGCAGTTTCGGGAAGGAGCAGTTCTTC
>-|-|TRBV7-2|TRBJ2-7
CASSPGGDLSYEQYF
TGTGCCAGCAGCCCCGGTGGGGACTTGAGCTACGAGCAGTACTTC
>-|-|TRBV6-1|TRBJ2-5
CASSDVRTPQETQYF
TGTGCCAGCAGTGACGTCCGGACACCCCAAGAGACCCAGTACTTC
>-|-|TRBV7-2|TRBJ2-7
CASSPSRDTIYEQYF
TGTGCCAGCAGCCCTTCCCGGGACACTATTTACGAGCAGTACTTC